The clone carrying this TCR beta chain was seen at least ten times. Antigen specificity is unknown. This specimen comes from a study of regulatory T cells in long-lasting Graves disease. The germline CDR1 and CDR2 sequences are DFQATT and SNEGSKA (reference sequence). The CDR3 has 17 amino acids. With 3 bases clipped from V and 0 bases from J, the junction kept 10 bases outside the gene matches. Time point: newly diagnosed GD, antithyroid drugs for less than 3 months. Isolated PBMC RNA provided the starting material for the TCR library. Study-wide results and limits: Shared public clonotypes totalled 2,741 in persistent patients, compared with around 930 in new patients.

The authors built TCR beta libraries using iRepertoire HTBI primers and Arm-PCR of CDR3 regions. TCRdb used MiXCR to reprocess the multiplex PCR reads, holding one entry per CDR3 protein. This table has about 430,000 distinct CDR3 sequences, 15% appearing once. Another study also made use of these data, one on T cells in Graves' hyperthyroidism and ophthalmopathy.

V is TRBV20-1 and J is TRBJ2-4, with TRBD2 identical over 8 bases. Sequences were derived from peripheral blood mononuclear cells (PBMCs), sampled at new diagnosis, from a patient treated with antithyroid drugs. The origin of this receptor is a woman in her forties with Graves disease. The CDR3, as DNA: TGCAGTGCTAGGGGGCGGGAGGCCTTCTTAGCCAAAAACATTCAGTACTTC. Encoded protein: CSARGREAFLAKNIQYF.